Listed below are T cell receptor beta chains from one sample, sequenced in a study of memory CD4+ T cells and cytomegalovirus serostatus. TCRdb's table, derived via immunoSEQ multiplex PCR, lists solely in-frame clones and lacks some. Found here are some 66,000 clones, about 78% of them singletons; the top ten hold about 4.5%. The sequencing input was memory CD4+ T cells from blood. The receptor source for this set is an adult in good health and CMV-seropositive. CDR3s include the opening cysteine and the closing phenylalanine or tryptophan. A D gene is named only where the DNA matches it firmly. Size is omitted from some rows. Given values are once, few, many or a class for expanded clones.

v_call	d_call	j_call	clone_size	cdr3_aa
TRBV28	TRBD1	TRBJ2-3	.	CASSFDRVVDTQYF
TRBV27	.	TRBJ1-2	.	CASSFWESHGYTF
TRBV6-1	TRBD1	TRBJ1-1	.	CASSEGTGATEAFF
TRBV7-3	.	TRBJ2-3	.	CASSLNPGSTDTQYF
TRBV7-9	.	TRBJ2-3	.	CASSFVGDTQYF
TRBV30	TRBD2	TRBJ2-1	.	CACPGTINEQFF
TRBV19	TRBD1	TRBJ2-1	.	CASSSGSGTGREQFF
TRBV27	.	TRBJ1-1	.	CASSLSIRAPEAFF
TRBV6-4	.	TRBJ1-3	.	CASRTGSIGNTIYF
TRBV7-8	TRBD2	TRBJ2-5	.	CASSSKGLAGGVETQYF
TRBV4-1	TRBD1	TRBJ2-7	.	CASSQPGQGAYEQYF
TRBV6-1	.	TRBJ2-7	.	CASSEALSEQYF
TRBV19	.	TRBJ1-4	.	CASRTSGMANEKLFF
TRBV6-5	TRBD1	TRBJ1-2	.	CASSYGGTGPQTF
TRBV25-1	.	TRBJ2-5	.	CASSEGGVETQYF
TRBV7-2	.	TRBJ2-2	.	CASSLAVGPGELFF
TRBV7-2	.	TRBJ2-7	.	CASSLDPNDPYEQYF
TRBV10-3	.	TRBJ2-1	.	CASASTAYNEQFF
TRBV10-2	TRBD2	TRBJ2-1	.	CASTPAGGNEQFF
TRBV28	.	TRBJ1-2	.	CASSLGFYGYTF
TRBV4-1	.	TRBJ2-2	.	CASSPRDAGELFF
TRBV2	.	TRBJ1-5	.	CASTLRDLGQPQHF
TRBV2	.	TRBJ1-1	.	CASRMEQNTEAFF
TRBV11-1	TRBD2	TRBJ2-1	.	CASSAGLARYNEQFF
TRBV28	TRBD1	TRBJ1-1	.	CASSSGTGGSGTEAFF
TRBV7-9	.	TRBJ1-1	.	CASSRMPGTEAFF
TRBV7-5	.	TRBJ2-1	.	CARSLDLEQFF
TRBV19	.	TRBJ1-4	.	CASKQSLNEKLFF
TRBV7-7	TRBD2	TRBJ2-3	.	CASSPGLAGLTDTQYF
TRBV19	TRBD1	TRBJ1-5	.	CASKSGQGAFQPQHF
TRBV6-5	TRBD1	TRBJ1-1	.	CASSPGGARTEAFF
TRBV6-1	.	TRBJ1-5	.	CASTLDTNNQPQHF
TRBV7-9	.	TRBJ2-1	.	CASTTFLGQEQFF
TRBV28	.	TRBJ1-2	once	CASSWGQDGYTF
TRBV4-1	.	TRBJ2-3	.	CASSRISTASQYF
TRBV7-2	TRBD1	TRBJ2-3	.	CASSIAGTGTGDTQYF
TRBV18	.	TRBJ2-3	.	CASSPPTGDTQYF
TRBV7-2	.	TRBJ2-2	once	CASSRELAAAGELFF
TRBV6-6	.	TRBJ2-7	.	CASSRGGPTYEQYF
TRBV19	.	TRBJ2-5	.	CASRKGLDETQYF
TRBV18	.	TRBJ1-2	few	CASSPPAMTYGYTF
TRBV4-1	.	TRBJ2-2	.	CASSQGAKGAGELFF
TRBV7-9	.	TRBJ1-2	few	CASSPWTANYGYTF
TRBV11-3	.	TRBJ2-1	.	CASSSLTGSSYNEQFF
TRBV28	TRBD2	TRBJ2-3	.	CASSLSGGASDTQYF
TRBV28	TRBD2	TRBJ2-2	.	CASSFGGKAGAGELFF
TRBV14	.	TRBJ2-1	.	CASSQGRYSYNEQFF
TRBV28	TRBD1	TRBJ2-1	.	CASSETQGAAEQFF
TRBV7-2	TRBD1	TRBJ1-1	.	CASSLGYRGTVNTEAFF
TRBV19	.	TRBJ1-2	medium-sized	CASSIQNGGFNYGYTF
TRBV2	.	TRBJ1-3	.	CASSADLSGNTIYF
TRBV7-3	TRBD2	TRBJ2-1	.	CASSPIAGGVKEQFF
TRBV5-1	TRBD1	TRBJ2-3	few	CASSFSTGVGPDTQYF